The clone carrying this TCR beta chain was counted a few times. Its antigen is undetermined. CDR3 size: 15 residues. Trimming took 0 bases from V and 5 from J; bases not matched to a gene: 6. From germline, CDR1 is MNHEY and CDR2 SVGAGI. The data derive from a study of cytomegalovirus exposure and HLA in healthy donors. Use of 60 Vbeta and 13 Jbeta primers characterized the PCR. Sequencing used immunoSEQ multiplex PCR; TCRdb keeps in-frame clones, though not all of them. The data hold tens of thousands of clones, with 70% to 90% observed a single time. General observations from the study: In a later analysis, the majority of CMV-associated beta chains seemingly showed HLA restriction.

V usage is TRBV6-5 and J usage is TRBJ2-5, with 7 positions matching TRBD1. Input material: PBMCs. The clonotype originates from a male donor in good health and CMV-seronegative. DNA of the CDR3: TGTGCCAGCAGTTACTCGAGGGGGCGAGGGGAGACCCAGTACTTC. It is translated as CASSYSRGRGETQYF.